The present T cell receptor beta chain was sequenced within a study of blood T cell repertoires in COVID-19 (dated by TCRdb to the early 2020s). The study in broad terms: Samples from collaborators originated in the United States, Italy and Spain and spanned both the acute and convalescent phases of COVID-19. The material from the prospective study consisted of cDNA or gDNA derived from T cells, B-cell-depleted T cells, or PBMCs. Subjects who had been exposed to COVID-19, were actively infected with it, or had recovered from it provided the deeply sampled blood TCRbeta repertoires that made up the dataset. The repertoires were released in a freely available public database meant as a resource for research on the immune response to SARS-CoV-2. Samples were obtained from the ongoing ImmuneRACE study (first 160 participants) and from 1,000 to 1,500 subjects provided by 6 global collaborators. Nearly every sample came with metadata listing a de-identified subject ID, COVID-19 status, age in years and sex. HLA class I and class II types, where available, came from metadata supplied by the sample provider rather than from assay-based typing. Summary of the overall study and its limitations: Clinical and demographic metadata were provided uncurated, with the amount varying by source and participant.

In the prospective study, participants were roughly 18 to 95 years old, resided in about two dozen geographic areas of the United States, and were enrolled through a virtual design. Cohort assignment in the prospective study relied on participant-reported clinical history from a screening survey and a study questionnaire. For ImmuneRACE Cohort 3, a participant was defined as recovered based on two consecutive negative NP/OP PCR tests, clearance by a healthcare professional, or resolution of symptoms. Each participant in the prospective study had whole blood, serum and a nasopharyngeal or oropharyngeal swab collected by mobile phlebotomists. Participants in the prospective study had the option to provide additional blood draws and questionnaires over a roughly 2-month period. Blood samples from the prospective study were shipped frozen or at room temperature prior to DNA extraction. A note on this clone: Its antigen is not yet known. No much larger clonotype is one base removed from it; base qualities were not supplied.

V is pared back by 4 bases and J by 0 bases, with 7 bases lying between the germline termini. The CDR3 contains 13 residues, cysteine and phenylalanine counted. The kept DNA is CDR3 alone, 39 bases in frame from the first base. The CDR1 and CDR2 encoded by the germline V gene are SGHRS and YFSETQ. The immunoSEQ Assay, a bias-controlled multiplex PCR, was used to amplify TCRbeta CDR3 regions from genomic DNA. Turning to the authors' computational methods: The number of nucleated cells in each sample was estimated from the amplification of reference gene primers within the assay. Sequence reads were collapsed and filtered to measure the absolute abundance of every unique TCRbeta CDR3 rearrangement. For each sample, productive Simpson clonality was calculated as the square root of Simpson's diversity index over productive rearrangements. Here the immuneACCESS table is served through TCRdb, limited to in-frame sequences with V and J called. Missing clones are a known gap in these copies; in checked studies unresolved V genes cover under half, and the rest lacks a known reason. V, J and clone size derive from that table, while D and trimming were established from the DNA sequence. The sample table records more than 300,000 clones; 85% to 90% of these occur just once. The leading ten clones occupy about 10% of the sample.

The V and J segments used are TRBV5-1 and TRBJ1-2; the D segment could be TRBD1, given 5 matching bases. Material for sequencing was PBMCs or T cells enriched from blood (not recorded which). The receptor comes from a woman under 30 who had recovered from COVID-19. In nucleotides, the sequence is TGCGCCAGCAGCCCAGGGTCTAACTATGGCTACACCTTC. Its protein is CASSPGSNYGYTF.